This TCR beta chain comes out of a study of T cell responses to AZD1222 COVID-19 vaccine. Study-level findings and limits: Vaccine-associated CD4 TCRs ranged over spike, dominating at 160-218 and 743-854. Only five or six individuals given AZD1222 were seropositive at baseline.

Here immunoSEQ multiplex PCR was the method, and the copy in TCRdb shows in-frame clones only, minus some. The profile shows 200,000 to 300,000 clones, about 92% of them singletons. This clone appeared once. What it binds is unknown. The sample was peripheral blood, taken on day 0 of AZD1222 vaccination. The source is an adult in good health.

CDR3 nucleotide sequence: TGTGCCAGCAACGCGGGAGGGCGGGGTGAGCAGTTCTTC. Translating it yields CASNAGGRGEQFF. This chain uses TRBV7-2 with TRBJ2-1; 9 bases align to TRBD2. The V segment lost 7 bases and the J segment 9 bases; nucleotides outside the gene matches: 7. Germline CDR1 is SGHTA and CDR2 is FQGNSA. The CDR3 is 13 amino acids.